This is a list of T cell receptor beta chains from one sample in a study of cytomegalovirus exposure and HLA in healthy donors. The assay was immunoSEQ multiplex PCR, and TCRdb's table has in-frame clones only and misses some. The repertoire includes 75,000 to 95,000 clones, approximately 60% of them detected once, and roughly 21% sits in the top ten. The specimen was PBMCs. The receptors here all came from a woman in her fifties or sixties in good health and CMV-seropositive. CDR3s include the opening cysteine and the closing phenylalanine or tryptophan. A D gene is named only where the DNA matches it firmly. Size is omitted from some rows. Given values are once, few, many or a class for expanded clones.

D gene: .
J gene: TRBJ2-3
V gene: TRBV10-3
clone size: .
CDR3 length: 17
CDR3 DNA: TGTGCCATCAGTGAGGGAGGGTCAGGGCCTGTCACAGATACGCAGTATTTT
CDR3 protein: CAISEGGSGPVTDTQYF

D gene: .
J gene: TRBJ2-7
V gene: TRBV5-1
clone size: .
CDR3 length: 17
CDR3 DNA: TGCGCCAGCAGCTTGGTTCCCAAAGGGGGGGACGACTACGAGCAGTACTTC
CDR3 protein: CASSLVPKGGDDYEQYF

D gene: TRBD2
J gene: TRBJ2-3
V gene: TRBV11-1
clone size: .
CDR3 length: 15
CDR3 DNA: TGTGCCAGCAGCATCACGGGGGGGCTCACAGATACGCAGTATTTT
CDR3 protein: CASSITGGLTDTQYF

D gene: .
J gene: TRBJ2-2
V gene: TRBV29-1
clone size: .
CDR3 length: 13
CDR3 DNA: TGCAGCGTCGTGTGGGGGGACACCGGGGAGCTGTTTTTT
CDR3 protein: CSVVWGDTGELFF

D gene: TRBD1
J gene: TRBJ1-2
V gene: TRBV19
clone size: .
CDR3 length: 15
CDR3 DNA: TGTGCCAGTAGTTTCACCGGGACAGGGAAAGGCGGCTACACCTTC
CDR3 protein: CASSFTGTGKGGYTF

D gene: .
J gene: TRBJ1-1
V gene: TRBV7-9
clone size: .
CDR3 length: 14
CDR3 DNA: TGTTCCAGCAGACGGTCGGGGGAGGGCACTGAAGCTTTCTTT
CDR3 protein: CSSRRSGEGTEAFF

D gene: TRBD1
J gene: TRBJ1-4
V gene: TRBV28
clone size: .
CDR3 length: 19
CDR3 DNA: TGTGCCAGCAGCTCCACCACCGTAGGGGGCTGGAATCCCAGTGAAAAACTGTTTTTT
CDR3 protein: CASSSTTVGGWNPSEKLFF

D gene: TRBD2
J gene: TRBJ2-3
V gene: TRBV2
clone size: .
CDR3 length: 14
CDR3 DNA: TGTGCCAGCATGCGGGGGGGGAGCACAGATACGCAGTATTTT
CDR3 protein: CASMRGGSTDTQYF

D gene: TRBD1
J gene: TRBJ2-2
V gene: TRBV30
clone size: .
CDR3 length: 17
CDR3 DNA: TGTGCCTGGAGGCAAACCGGGACAGGGGTAAACACCGGGGAGCTGTTTTTT
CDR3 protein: CAWRQTGTGVNTGELFF

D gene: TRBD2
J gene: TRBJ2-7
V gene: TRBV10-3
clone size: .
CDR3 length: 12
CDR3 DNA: TGTGCCACATCTAGCGGGGACTACGGTCAGTACTTC
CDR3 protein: CATSSGDYGQYF

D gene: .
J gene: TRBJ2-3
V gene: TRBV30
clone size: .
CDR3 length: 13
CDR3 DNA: TGTGCCTGGACCGGGATTAGCACAGATACGCAGTATTTT
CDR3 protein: CAWTGISTDTQYF

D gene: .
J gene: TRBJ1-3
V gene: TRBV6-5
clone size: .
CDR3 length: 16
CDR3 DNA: TGTGCCAGCAGTTTAACTATGGACAGTAGTCGAAACACCATATATTTT
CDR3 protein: CASSLTMDSSRNTIYF

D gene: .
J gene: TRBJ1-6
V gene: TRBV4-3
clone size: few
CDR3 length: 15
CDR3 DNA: TGCGCCAGCAGCCAAGTTCGACAGGATAATTCACCCCTCCACTTT
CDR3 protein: CASSQVRQDNSPLHF

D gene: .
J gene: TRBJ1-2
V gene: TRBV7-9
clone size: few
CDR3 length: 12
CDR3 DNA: TGTGCCAGCAGCTTACCCCAGCGGGGCTACACCTTC
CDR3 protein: CASSLPQRGYTF

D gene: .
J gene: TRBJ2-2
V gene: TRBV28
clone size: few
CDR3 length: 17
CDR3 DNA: TGTGCCAGCAGCTCCCGTGAGCGCCTCGCGAACACCGGGGAGCTGTTTTTT
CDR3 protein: CASSSRERLANTGELFF

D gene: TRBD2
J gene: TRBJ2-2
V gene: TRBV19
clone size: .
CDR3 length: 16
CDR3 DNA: TGTGCCAGTAGTCAACAACTAGCGGGGGGCACCGGGGAGCTGTTTTTT
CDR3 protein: CASSQQLAGGTGELFF

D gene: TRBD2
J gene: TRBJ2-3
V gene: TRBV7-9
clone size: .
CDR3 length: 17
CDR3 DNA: TGTGCCAGCAGCTTGGTCGGGGCTAGCGGGGACACAGATACGCAGTATTTT
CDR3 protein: CASSLVGASGDTDTQYF

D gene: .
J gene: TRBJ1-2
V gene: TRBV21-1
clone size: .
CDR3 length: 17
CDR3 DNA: TGTGCCAGCAGCAAAAGCCCTAGTCCTGGCCCTAACTATGGCTACACCTTC
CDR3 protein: CASSKSPSPGPNYGYTF

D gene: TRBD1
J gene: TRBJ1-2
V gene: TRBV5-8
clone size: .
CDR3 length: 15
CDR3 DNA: TGTGCCAGCAGCGCATCCGGGACAGGGGGGTATGGCTACACCTTC
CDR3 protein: CASSASGTGGYGYTF

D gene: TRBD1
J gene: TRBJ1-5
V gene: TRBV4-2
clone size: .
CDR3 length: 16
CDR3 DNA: TGTGCCAGCAGCCAAGATCGGACAGGCCTCCGTCAGCCCCAGCATTTT
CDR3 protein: CASSQDRTGLRQPQHF

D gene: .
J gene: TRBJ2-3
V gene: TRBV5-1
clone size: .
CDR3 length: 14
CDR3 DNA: TGCGCCAGCAGCTTGGGGGGCTCCGCAGATACGCAGTATTTT
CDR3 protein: CASSLGGSADTQYF

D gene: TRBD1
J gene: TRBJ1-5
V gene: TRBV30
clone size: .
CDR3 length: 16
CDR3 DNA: TGTGCCTGGAGTACCGGGACAGGCCGCCTCAATCAGCCCCAGCATTTT
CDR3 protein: CAWSTGTGRLNQPQHF

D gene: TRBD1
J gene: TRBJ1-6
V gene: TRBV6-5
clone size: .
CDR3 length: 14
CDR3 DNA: TGTGCCAGCAGGCGGGACAGCTTAGATTCACCCCTCCACTTT
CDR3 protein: CASRRDSLDSPLHF

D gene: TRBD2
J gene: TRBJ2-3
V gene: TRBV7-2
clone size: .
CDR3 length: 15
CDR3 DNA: TGTGCCAGCAGCCCCACAAGCGGGGGGGCGGATACGCAGTATTTT
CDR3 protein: CASSPTSGGADTQYF

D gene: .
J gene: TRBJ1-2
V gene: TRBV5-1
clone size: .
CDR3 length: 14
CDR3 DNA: TGCGCCAGCAGCTTACGGGCCCCCGGGGATGGCTACACCTTC
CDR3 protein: CASSLRAPGDGYTF

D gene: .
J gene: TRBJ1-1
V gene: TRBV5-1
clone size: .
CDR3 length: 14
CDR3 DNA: TGCGCCAGCAGGGGGGACACAATGAACACTGAAGCTTTCTTT
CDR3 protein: CASRGDTMNTEAFF

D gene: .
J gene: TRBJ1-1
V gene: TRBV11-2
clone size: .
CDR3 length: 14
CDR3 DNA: TGTGCCAGCAGCTTAGTCAGGGCAGAGACTGAAGCTTTCTTT
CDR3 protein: CASSLVRAETEAFF

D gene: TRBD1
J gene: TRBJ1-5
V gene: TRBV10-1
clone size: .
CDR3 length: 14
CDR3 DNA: TGCGCCAGCAGCTCCCGGGACAGTAATCAGCCCCAGCATTTT
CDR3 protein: CASSSRDSNQPQHF